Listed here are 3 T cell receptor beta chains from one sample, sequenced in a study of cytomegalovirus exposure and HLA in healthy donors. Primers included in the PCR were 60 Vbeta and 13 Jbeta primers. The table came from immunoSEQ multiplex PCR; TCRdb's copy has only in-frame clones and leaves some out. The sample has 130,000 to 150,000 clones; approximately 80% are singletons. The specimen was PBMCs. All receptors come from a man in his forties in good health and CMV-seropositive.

The CDR3 DNA is TGTGCCAGCTCACCACAGAGTAAAGAGACCCAGTACTTC. This codes for CASSPQSKETQYF. The rearrangement joins TRBV18 to TRBJ2-5, with D unclear. The V end was cut by 1 base, the J end by 3 bases, with 6 bases between. Germline V gives CDR1 KGHSH, CDR2 LQKENI. The CDR3 is made up of 13 amino acids.

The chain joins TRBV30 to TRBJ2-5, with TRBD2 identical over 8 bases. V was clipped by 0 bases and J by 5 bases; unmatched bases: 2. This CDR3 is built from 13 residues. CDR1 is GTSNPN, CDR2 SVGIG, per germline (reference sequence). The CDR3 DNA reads TGTGCCTGGAGTGTACCGGGGGGGGAGACCCAGTACTTC. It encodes CAWSVPGGETQYF.

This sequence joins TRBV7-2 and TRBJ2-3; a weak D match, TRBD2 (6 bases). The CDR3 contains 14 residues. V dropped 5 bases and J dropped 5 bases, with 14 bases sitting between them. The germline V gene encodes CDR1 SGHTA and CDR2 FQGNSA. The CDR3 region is CASSLVPGGDTQYF. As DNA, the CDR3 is TGTGCCAGCAGCCTAGTACCCGGGGGAGATACGCAGTATTTT.